One T cell receptor (beta chain) is described in this entry. Original analysis: Amplification of reference gene primers was used by the study to estimate nucleated cell counts. TCRdb's copy holds only in-frame clones and misses some; the assay was immunoSEQ multiplex PCR. V and J calls and clone size come straight from that table; D and trimming were deduced from the DNA. The table includes 130,000 to 150,000 clones, 84% detected once. The data belong to a study of blood T cell repertoires in COVID-19. Overall study context: There were acute and convalescent COVID-19 samples, and they came from the United States, Italy and Spain. In each case, the material was cDNA or gDNA derived from T cells, B-cell-depleted T cells, or PBMCs.

The CDR3 is made up of 16 amino acids. Trimming at V came to 0 bases and at J to 7 bases, leaving 8 bases not matched to a gene. Per germline, CDR1 SGHKS and CDR2 YYEKEE (reference sequence). This clonotype was sampled from a human donor in a cohort sampled during active COVID-19. The sample taken for sequencing was peripheral blood. The chain is built from TRBV5-5 and TRBJ1-4; TRBD1 matches at 8 bases. DNA for the CDR3: TGTGCCAGCAGCTTGGCGGGGCAGGGGGCAGGTGAAAAACTGTTTTTT. Amino acid sequence: CASSLAGQGAGEKLFF.